This T cell receptor (beta chain) was identified during a study of blood T cell repertoires in COVID-19. Whole-study context: Spain, Italy and the United States supplied samples that represented acute and convalescent COVID-19. Nucleic acid was either cDNA or gDNA, and it came from T cells, B-cell-depleted T cells, or PBMCs.

The length of the CDR3 is 13 residues. V lost 7 bases and J lost 8, with 17 bases in between. Germline assignment: CDR1 LNHDA and CDR2 SQIVND (reference sequence). Authors' processing steps: Reference gene primers were amplified, and this amplification served to estimate nucleated cell counts. Libraries were prepared by immunoSEQ multiplex PCR; TCRdb keeps only in-frame clonotypes and omits some of them. The V and J calls and clone size come from that table; D and trimming were worked out from the DNA. The data hold 30,000 to 50,000 clones, with 75% to 90% observed a single time. This TCR was recovered from a man in his sixties with acute or convalescent COVID-19. Source material: peripheral blood. This chain joins TRBV19 and TRBJ1-2, with a weak D call TRBD1 (6 bases). CDR3 in amino acids: CASTAGAYEGYTF. CDR3 in DNA: TGTGCCAGTACGGCGGGGGCATACGAGGGCTACACCTTC.